This is a list of T cell receptor beta chains from one sample in a study of Ad26.COV2.S vaccination and SARS-CoV-2 variants. Method: immunoSEQ multiplex PCR; TCRdb's copy keeps in-frame clones and lacks some. This sample carries under 250,000 clones, 87% of them seen once, and the ten largest clones take roughly 3%. This specimen was peripheral blood, taken in a trial of Ad26.COV2.S vaccine versus placebo. Every receptor here comes from a person aged 18-65 years who received the Ad26.COV2.S COVID-19 vaccine or a placebo. CDR3s include the opening cysteine and the closing phenylalanine or tryptophan. A D gene is named only where the DNA matches it firmly. The size of a clone is reported for some rows only, either as once, few or many, or as a class for expanded clones.

-	TRBV7-9	TRBJ2-5	-	TGTGCCAGCAGCTTAGTGGGCTATGGAGAGACCCAGTACTTC	CASSLVGYGETQYF
-	TRBV5-1	TRBJ1-2	-	TGCGCCAGCAGCTTGTCGCCCGGGCCGGAGGAGGGCTACACCTTC	CASSLSPGPEEGYTF
once	TRBV4-2	TRBJ2-2	-	TGTGCCAGCAGCCAAAATCCTAACACCGGGGAGCTGTTTTTT	CASSQNPNTGELFF
-	TRBV6-1	TRBJ2-3	-	TGTGCCAGCAGTGAACAGTGGGGCCCGAACCACGCTTTCGATACGCAGTATTTT	CASSEQWGPNHAFDTQYF
-	TRBV6-6	TRBJ1-2	-	TGTGCCAGCAGCCTCGAGGCGACCCTTACTCATGGCTACACCTTC	CASSLEATLTHGYTF
few	TRBV15	TRBJ2-1	TRBD2	TGTGCCACCAGCAGAGTTTCCCAAGCGGGGGAGCAGTTCTTC	CATSRVSQAGEQFF
-	TRBV29-1	TRBJ1-2	-	TGCAGCGTTGGGAAACCCTGGGGCTTC	CSVGKPWGF
-	TRBV5-5	TRBJ1-3	-	TGTGCCAGCAGCTTCGGCGGTCTCTCTGGAAACACCATATATTTT	CASSFGGLSGNTIYF
few	TRBV6-2/TRBV6-3	TRBJ1-5	TRBD1	TGTGCCAGCAGTTACCGGACAGGGGGAATCGGTCAGCCCCAGCATTTT	CASSYRTGGIGQPQHF
-	TRBV30	TRBJ1-5	TRBD1	TGTGCCTGGAGTATAACAGGGGATCAGCCCCAGCATTTT	CAWSITGDQPQHF
-	TRBV7-3	TRBJ1-2	-	TGTGCCAGCAGCCCCGCCGGGGACTCGTATGGCTACACCTTC	CASSPAGDSYGYTF
-	TRBV25-1	TRBJ1-3	-	TGTGCCAGCAGTGAATCAGGGTGGGCAGGAAACACCATATATTTT	CASSESGWAGNTIYF
once	TRBV7-8	TRBJ1-6	-	TGTGCCAGCAGCTTACCTTTCGGGAGGAGGGGTTCACCCCTCCACTTT	CASSLPFGRRGSPLHF
-	TRBV19	TRBJ1-6	-	TGTGCCAGTAGTATCGGAAGAAGTAAATCACCCCTCCACTTT	CASSIGRSKSPLHF
-	TRBV5-1	TRBJ1-4	-	TGCGCCAGCAGCTTGGGCAGGCGGGCTAATGAAAAACTGTTTTTT	CASSLGRRANEKLFF
-	TRBV7-3	TRBJ2-3	-	TGTGCCAGCAGCCGGGACCTCTCGGATACGCAGTATTTT	CASSRDLSDTQYF
once	TRBV3-1/TRBV3-2	TRBJ1-3	-	TGTGCCAGCAGCCATCGGACTTTTGGAAACACCATATATTTT	CASSHRTFGNTIYF
-	TRBV7-9	TRBJ2-3	-	TGTGCCAGCAGCTTATCCCGTTCTTCCACAGATACGCAGTATTTT	CASSLSRSSTDTQYF